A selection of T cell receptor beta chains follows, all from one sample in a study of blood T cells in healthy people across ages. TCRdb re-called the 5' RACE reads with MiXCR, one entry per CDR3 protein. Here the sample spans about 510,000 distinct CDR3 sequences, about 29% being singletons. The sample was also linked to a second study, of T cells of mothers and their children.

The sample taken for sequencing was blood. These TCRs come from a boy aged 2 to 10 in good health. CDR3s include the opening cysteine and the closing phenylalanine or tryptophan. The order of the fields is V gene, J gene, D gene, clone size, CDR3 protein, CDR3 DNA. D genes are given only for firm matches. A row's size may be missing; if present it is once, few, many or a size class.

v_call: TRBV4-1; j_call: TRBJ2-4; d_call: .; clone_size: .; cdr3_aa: CASSHTGPKNIQYF; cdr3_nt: TGCGCCAGCAGCCACACAGGGCCCAAAAACATTCAGTACTTC
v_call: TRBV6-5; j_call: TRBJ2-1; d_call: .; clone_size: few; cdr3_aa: CASRQGTLGYNEQFF; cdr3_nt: TGTGCCAGCAGGCAGGGAACTTTAGGTTACAATGAGCAGTTCTTC
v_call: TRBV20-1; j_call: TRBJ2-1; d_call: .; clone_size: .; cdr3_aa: CSARGGGLTYNEQFF; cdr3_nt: TGCAGTGCTAGAGGAGGCGGGCTAACCTACAATGAGCAGTTCTTC
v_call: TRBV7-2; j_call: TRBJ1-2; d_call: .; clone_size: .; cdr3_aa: CASSLARGYGYTF; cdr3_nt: TGTGCCAGCAGCTTAGCCCGGGGTTATGGCTACACCTTC
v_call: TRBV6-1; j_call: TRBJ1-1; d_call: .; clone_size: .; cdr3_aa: CASITLAGFGTEAFF; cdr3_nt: TGTGCCAGCATTACCCTGGCAGGGTTTGGCACTGAAGCTTTCTTT
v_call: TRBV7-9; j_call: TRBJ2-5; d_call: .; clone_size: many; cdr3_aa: CASSFMLAPQETQYF; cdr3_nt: TGTGCCAGCAGCTTCATGCTGGCTCCCCAAGAGACCCAGTACTTC
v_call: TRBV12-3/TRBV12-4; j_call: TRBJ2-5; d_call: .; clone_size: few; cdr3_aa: CASSPSGFGETQYF; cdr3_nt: TGTGCCAGCAGTCCCAGCGGGTTCGGGGAGACCCAGTACTTC
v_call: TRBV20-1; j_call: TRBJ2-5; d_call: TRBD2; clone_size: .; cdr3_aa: CSARAPVGGVETQYF; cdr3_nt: TGCAGTGCTAGAGCCCCGGTGGGAGGGGTGGAGACCCAGTACTTC
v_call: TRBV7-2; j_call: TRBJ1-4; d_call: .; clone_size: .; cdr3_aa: CASSLARAGEKLFF; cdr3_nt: TGTGCCAGCAGCTTAGCCAGGGCGGGGGAAAAACTGTTTTTT
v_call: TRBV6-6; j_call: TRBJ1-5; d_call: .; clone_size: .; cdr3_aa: CASSYLDSHSNQPQHF; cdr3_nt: TGTGCCAGCAGTTACCTGGACAGCCATAGCAATCAGCCCCAGCATTTT
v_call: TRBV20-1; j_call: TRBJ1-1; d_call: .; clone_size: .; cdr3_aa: CSASRMNTEAFF; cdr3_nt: TGCAGTGCTAGTAGGATGAACACTGAAGCTTTCTTT
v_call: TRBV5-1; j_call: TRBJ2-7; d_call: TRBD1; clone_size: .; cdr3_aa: CASSPEAWGQSSYEQYF; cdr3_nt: TGCGCCAGCAGCCCTGAAGCGTGGGGACAGAGCTCCTACGAGCAGTACTTC
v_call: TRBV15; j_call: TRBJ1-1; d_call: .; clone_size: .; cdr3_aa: CATSRDAGSEAFF; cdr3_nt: TGTGCCACCAGCAGAGATGCGGGGTCTGAAGCTTTCTTT
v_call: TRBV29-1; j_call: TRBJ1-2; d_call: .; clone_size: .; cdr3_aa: CSVEDYTLENYGYTF; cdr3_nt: TGCAGCGTTGAAGATTACACTTTGGAGAACTATGGCTACACCTTC
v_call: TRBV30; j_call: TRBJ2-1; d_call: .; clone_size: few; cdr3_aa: CAWSLRREQFF; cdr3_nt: TGTGCCTGGAGCCTTCGCCGTGAGCAGTTCTTC
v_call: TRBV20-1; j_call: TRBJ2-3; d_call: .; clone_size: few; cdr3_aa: CSADPVSDTQYF; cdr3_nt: TGCAGTGCGGATCCCGTTTCAGATACGCAGTATTTT
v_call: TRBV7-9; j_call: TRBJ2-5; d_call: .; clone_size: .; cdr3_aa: CASSLVAGQTQYF; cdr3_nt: TGTGCCAGCAGCTTAGTCGCTGGGCAGACCCAGTACTTC
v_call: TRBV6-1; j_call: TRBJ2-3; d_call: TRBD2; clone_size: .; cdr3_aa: CASSLLAVQYEDTQYF; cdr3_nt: TGTGCCAGCAGTTTACTAGCGGTCCAGTATGAAGATACGCAGTATTTT
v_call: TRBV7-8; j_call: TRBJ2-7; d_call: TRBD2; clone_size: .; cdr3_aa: CASSLVLPTSGTHEQYF; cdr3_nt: TGTGCCAGCAGCTTAGTGCTCCCGACTAGCGGTACCCACGAGCAGTACTTC
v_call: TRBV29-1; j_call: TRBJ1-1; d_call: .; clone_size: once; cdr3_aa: CSVDSGNTEAFF; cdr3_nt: TGCAGCGTTGATTCGGGTAACACTGAAGCTTTCTTT
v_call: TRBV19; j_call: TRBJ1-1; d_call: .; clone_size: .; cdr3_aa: CASRQLNTEAFF; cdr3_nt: TGTGCCAGTAGGCAGCTGAACACTGAAGCTTTCTTT
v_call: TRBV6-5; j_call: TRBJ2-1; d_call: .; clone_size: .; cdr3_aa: CASSYGLGRNEQFF; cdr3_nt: TGTGCCAGCAGTTACGGGCTGGGCCGCAATGAGCAGTTCTTC
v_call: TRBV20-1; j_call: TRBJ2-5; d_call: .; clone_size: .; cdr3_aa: CSARSGEPETQYF; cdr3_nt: TGCAGTGCTAGGTCGGGAGAACCAGAGACCCAGTACTTC
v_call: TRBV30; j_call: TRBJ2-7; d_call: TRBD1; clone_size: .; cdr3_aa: CAWSVRGTGGEQYF; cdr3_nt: TGTGCCTGGAGTGTAAGGGGGACAGGGGGCGAGCAGTACTTC
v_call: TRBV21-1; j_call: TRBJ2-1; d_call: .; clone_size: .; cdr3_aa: CASSNPRTSPYNEQFF; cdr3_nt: TGTGCCAGCAGCAATCCCCGGACTAGCCCCTACAATGAGCAGTTCTTC
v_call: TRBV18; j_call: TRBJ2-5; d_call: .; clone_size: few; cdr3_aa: CASSLRQNQETQYF; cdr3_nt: TGTGCCAGCTCACTACGACAGAACCAAGAGACCCAGTACTTC
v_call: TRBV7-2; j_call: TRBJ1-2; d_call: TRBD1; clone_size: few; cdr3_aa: CASSFSRQGGSYTF; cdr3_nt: TGTGCCAGCAGTTTTTCGCGACAGGGTGGGAGCTACACCTTC
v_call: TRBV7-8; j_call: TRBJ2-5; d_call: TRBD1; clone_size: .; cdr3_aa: CASRPIWGLTGRLRETQYF; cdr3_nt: TGTGCCAGCAGGCCAATTTGGGGCTTGACAGGGCGGTTGAGAGAGACCCAGTACTTC
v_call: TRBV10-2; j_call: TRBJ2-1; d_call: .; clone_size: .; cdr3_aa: CASTHPRGTYNEQFF; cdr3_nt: TGCGCCAGCACCCACCCGAGGGGAACCTACAATGAGCAGTTCTTC
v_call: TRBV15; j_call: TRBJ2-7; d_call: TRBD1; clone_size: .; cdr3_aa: CATSRGGQGFPYEQYF; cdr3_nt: TGTGCCACCAGCAGAGGCGGACAGGGTTTCCCCTACGAGCAGTACTTC
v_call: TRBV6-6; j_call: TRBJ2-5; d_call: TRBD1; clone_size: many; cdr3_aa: CASSYLDRGETQYF; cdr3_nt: TGTGCCAGCAGTTACTTAGACAGGGGAGAGACCCAGTACTTC
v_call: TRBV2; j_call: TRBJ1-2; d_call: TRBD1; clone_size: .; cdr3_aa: CASSGRGLGGYTF; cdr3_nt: TGTGCCAGCAGTGGCAGGGGGCTCGGGGGCTACACCTTC
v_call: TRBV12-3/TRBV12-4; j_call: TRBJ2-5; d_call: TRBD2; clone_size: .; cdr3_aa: CASSLGGLAGGETQYF; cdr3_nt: TGTGCCAGCAGTTTAGGGGGACTAGCGGGCGGTGAGACCCAGTACTTC
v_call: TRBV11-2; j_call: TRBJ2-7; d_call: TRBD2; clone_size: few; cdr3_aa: CASSLGKTSGRARDEQYF; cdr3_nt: TGTGCCAGCAGCTTAGGGAAAACTAGCGGGAGGGCCAGGGACGAGCAGTACTTC
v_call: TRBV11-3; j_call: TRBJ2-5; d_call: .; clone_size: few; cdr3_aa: CASRGEEETQYF; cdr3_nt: TGTGCCAGCAGGGGGGAGGAGGAGACCCAGTACTTC
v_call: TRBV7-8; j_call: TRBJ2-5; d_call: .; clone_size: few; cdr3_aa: CASSLPEGVRETQYF; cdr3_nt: TGTGCCAGCAGCTTACCCGAAGGGGTTCGGGAGACCCAGTACTTC
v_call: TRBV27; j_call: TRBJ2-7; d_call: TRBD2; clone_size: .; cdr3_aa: CASRASGWSSYERYF; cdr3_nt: TGTGCCAGCCGGGCTAGCGGGTGGAGCTCCTACGAGCGGTACTTC
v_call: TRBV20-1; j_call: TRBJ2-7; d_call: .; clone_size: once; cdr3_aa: CSARITGLWDEQYF; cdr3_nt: TGCAGTGCTAGGATTACAGGGTTGTGGGACGAGCAGTACTTC
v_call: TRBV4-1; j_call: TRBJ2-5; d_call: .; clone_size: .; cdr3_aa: CASSQVYRDQETQYF; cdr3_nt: TGCGCCAGCAGCCAAGTATACAGGGACCAAGAGACCCAGTACTTC
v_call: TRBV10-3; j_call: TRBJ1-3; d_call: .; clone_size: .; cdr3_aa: CAISESAAWNTTYF; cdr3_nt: TGTGCCATCAGTGAGTCTGCTGCCTGGAACACCACATATTTT
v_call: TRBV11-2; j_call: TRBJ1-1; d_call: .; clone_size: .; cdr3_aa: CASSSRVEAFF; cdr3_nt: TGTGCCAGCAGCTCCAGGGTGGAGGCTTTCTTT
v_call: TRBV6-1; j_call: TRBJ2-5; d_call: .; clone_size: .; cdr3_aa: CASSEQTEETQYF; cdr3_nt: TGTGCCAGCAGTGAGCAGACAGAAGAGACCCAGTACTTC
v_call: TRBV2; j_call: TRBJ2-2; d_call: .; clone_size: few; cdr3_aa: CASSESGSTGELFF; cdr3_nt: TGTGCCAGCAGTGAATCAGGGTCCACCGGGGAGCTGTTTTTT
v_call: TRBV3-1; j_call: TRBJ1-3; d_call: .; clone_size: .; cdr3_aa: CASSLRYTSGNTIYF; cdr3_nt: TGTGCCAGCAGCCTCCGGTATACCTCTGGAAACACCATATATTTT
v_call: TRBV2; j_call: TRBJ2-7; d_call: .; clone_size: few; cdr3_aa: CALKGQNYEQYF; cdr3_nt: TGTGCCCTTAAAGGACAGAACTACGAGCAGTACTTC
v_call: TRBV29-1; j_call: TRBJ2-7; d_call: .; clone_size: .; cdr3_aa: CSVYGQTYEQYF; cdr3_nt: TGCAGCGTTTATGGACAGACCTACGAGCAGTACTTC
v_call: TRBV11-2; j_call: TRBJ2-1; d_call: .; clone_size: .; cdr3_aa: CASSLTNPSYNEQFF; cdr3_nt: TGTGCCAGCAGCTTGACTAACCCCTCCTACAATGAGCAGTTCTTC
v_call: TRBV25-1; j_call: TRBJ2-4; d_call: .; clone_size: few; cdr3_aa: CASSEIGRNIQYF; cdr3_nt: TGTGCCAGCAGTGAGATAGGGAGGAACATTCAGTACTTC
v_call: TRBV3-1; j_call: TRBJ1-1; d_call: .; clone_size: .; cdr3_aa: CASSQAGKGAEAFF; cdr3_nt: TGTGCCAGCAGCCAAGCCGGGAAGGGCGCTGAAGCTTTCTTT
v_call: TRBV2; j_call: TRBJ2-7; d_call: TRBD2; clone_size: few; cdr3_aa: CASSGTSGSTYEQYF; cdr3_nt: TGTGCCAGCAGTGGGACTAGCGGGAGTACCTACGAGCAGTACTTC
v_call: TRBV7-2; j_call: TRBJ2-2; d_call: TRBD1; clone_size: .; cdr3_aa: CASSLRGTGGLTGELFF; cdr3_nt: TGTGCCAGCAGCTTAAGGGGGACAGGGGGCCTCACCGGGGAGCTGTTTTTT
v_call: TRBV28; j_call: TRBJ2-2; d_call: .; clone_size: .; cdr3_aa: CASSSRDTYTGELFF; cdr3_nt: TGTGCCAGCAGTTCTCGGGATACTTACACCGGGGAGCTGTTTTTT
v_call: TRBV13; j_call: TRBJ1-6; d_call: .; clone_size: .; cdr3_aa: CASSLTFGGAPYNSPLHF; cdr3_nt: TGTGCCAGCAGCTTAACGTTCGGGGGGGCGCCCTATAATTCACCCCTCCACTTT
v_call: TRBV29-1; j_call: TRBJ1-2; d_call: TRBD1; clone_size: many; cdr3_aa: CSVESTGDYGYTF; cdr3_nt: TGCAGCGTTGAAAGTACAGGGGACTATGGCTACACCTTC
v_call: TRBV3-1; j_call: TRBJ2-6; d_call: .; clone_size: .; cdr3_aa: CASSHLLGANVLTF; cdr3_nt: TGTGCCAGCAGCCATCTCCTTGGGGCCAACGTCCTGACTTTC
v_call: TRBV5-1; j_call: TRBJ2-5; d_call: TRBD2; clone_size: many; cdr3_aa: CASSNLAGGQETQYF; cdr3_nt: TGCGCCAGCAGCAACTTAGCGGGAGGGCAAGAGACCCAGTACTTC
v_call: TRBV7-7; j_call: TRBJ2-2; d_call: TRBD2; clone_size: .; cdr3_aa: CAGLVETGELFF; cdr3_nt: TGTGCCGGACTAGTAGAAACCGGGGAGCTGTTTTTT
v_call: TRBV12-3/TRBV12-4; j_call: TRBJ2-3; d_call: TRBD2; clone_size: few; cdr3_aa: CASSFSVEAGVSTDTQYF; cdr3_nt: TGTGCCAGCAGTTTCTCTGTGGAAGCGGGGGTTAGCACAGATACGCAGTATTTT
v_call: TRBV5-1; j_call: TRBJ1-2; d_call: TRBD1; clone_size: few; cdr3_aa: CASSPRQGASDGYTF; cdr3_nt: TGCGCCAGCAGCCCCCGGCAGGGGGCTAGTGATGGCTACACCTTC
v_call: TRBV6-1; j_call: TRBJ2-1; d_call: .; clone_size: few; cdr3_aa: CASRMSLQVVNEQFF; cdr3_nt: TGTGCCAGCCGTATGAGTCTACAGGTGGTCAATGAGCAGTTCTTC